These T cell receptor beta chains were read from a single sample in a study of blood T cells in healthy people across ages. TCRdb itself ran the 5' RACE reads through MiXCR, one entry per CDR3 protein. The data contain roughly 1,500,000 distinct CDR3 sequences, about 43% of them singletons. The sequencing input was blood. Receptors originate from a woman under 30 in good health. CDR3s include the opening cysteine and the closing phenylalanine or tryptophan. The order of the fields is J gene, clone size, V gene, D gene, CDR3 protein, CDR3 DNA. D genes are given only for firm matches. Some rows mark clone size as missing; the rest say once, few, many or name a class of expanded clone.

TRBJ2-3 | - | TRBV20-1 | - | CSARPRGRGGTDTQYF | TGCAGTGCCCGACCAAGGGGCAGGGGGGGCACAGATACGCAGTATTTT
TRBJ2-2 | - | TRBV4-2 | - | CASSRTGVTNTGELFF | TGTGCCAGCAGCCGTACGGGGGTTACCAACACCGGGGAGCTGTTTTTT
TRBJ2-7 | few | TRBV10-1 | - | CASTDRMMCVVVSYEQYF | TGCGCCAGCACTGATAGGATGATGTGTGTGGTTGTCTCCTACGAGCAGTACTTC
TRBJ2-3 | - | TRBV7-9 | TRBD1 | CASSHWTGNTDMQYF | TGTGCCAGCAGCCACTGGACAGGAAACACAGATATGCAGTATTTT
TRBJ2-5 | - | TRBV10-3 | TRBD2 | CAISESYPSGGYQETQYF | TGTGCCATCAGTGAGTCGTATCCTAGCGGGGGGTACCAAGAGACCCAGTACTTC
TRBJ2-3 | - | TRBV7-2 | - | CASSLVMGTDTQYF | TGTGCCAGCAGCTTAGTCATGGGGACAGATACGCAGTATTTT
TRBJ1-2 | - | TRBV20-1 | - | CSARGRTAKRNYGYTF | TGCAGTGCTAGAGGTAGGACAGCCAAACGGAACTATGGCTACACCTTC
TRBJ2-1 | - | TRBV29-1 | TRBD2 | CSVEPSGRRFYNEQFF | TGCAGCGTTGAACCTAGCGGGAGGCGGTTCTACAATGAGCAGTTCTTC
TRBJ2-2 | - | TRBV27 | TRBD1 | CASSVPGTGNFRGELFF | TGTGCCAGCAGTGTACCCGGGACAGGGAATTTTCGCGGGGAGCTGTTTTTT
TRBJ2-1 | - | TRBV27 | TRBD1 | CASSWTGGFTYNEQFF | TGTGCCAGCAGTTGGACAGGGGGTTTCACCTACAATGAGCAGTTCTTC
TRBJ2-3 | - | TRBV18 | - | CASSPKYAGDRPLTDTQYF | TGTGCCAGCTCACCAAAGTATGCGGGTGACCGCCCCCTCACAGATACGCAGTATTTT
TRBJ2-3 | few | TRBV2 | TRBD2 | CASSGSGTSSDTQYF | TGTGCCAGCAGCGGTTCCGGGACTAGTTCAGATACGCAGTATTTT
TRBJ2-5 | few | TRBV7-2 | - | CASSLEARGGTQYF | TGTGCCAGCAGCTTAGAGGCTAGGGGCGGGACCCAGTACTTC
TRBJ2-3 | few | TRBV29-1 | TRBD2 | CSVAGGAGRSTDTQYF | TGCAGCGTTGCGGGGGGGGCGGGGAGAAGCACAGATACGCAGTATTTT
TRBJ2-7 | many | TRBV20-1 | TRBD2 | CSARSSGSSYEQYF | TGCAGTGCTAGAAGTAGCGGGAGTTCCTACGAGCAGTACTTC
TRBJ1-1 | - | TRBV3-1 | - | CASSQVIRDGPLNTEAFF | TGTGCCAGCAGCCAAGTCATCAGGGACGGCCCCTTGAACACTGAAGCTTTCTTT
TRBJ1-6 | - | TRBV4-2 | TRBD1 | CASSQDTWVGQGDSPLHF | TGTGCCAGCAGCCAAGATACGTGGGTTGGACAGGGCGATTCACCCCTCCACTTT
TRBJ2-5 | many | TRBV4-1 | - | CASSQMDKGYQETQYF | TGCGCCAGCAGCCAAATGGACAAGGGGTACCAAGAGACCCAGTACTTC
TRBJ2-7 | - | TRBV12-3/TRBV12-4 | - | CASRQEAYEQYF | TGTGCCAGCAGGCAGGAAGCCTACGAGCAGTACTTC
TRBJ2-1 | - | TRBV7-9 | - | CASSYPESRVNEQFF | TGTGCCAGCAGCTACCCAGAATCCAGGGTTAATGAGCAGTTCTTC
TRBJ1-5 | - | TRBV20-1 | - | CSAQAAAGRNQPQHF | TGCAGTGCGCAGGCGGCGGCAGGGCGGAATCAGCCCCAGCATTTT
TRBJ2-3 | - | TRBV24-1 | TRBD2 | CATSAGGYTDTQYF | TGTGCCACCTCGGCGGGAGGGTACACAGATACGCAGTATTTT
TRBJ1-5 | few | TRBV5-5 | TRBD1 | CASSPYRGLSNQPQHF | TGTGCCAGCAGCCCATACAGGGGCCTTAGCAATCAGCCCCAGCATTTT
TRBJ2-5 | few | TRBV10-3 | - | CAISGGGILYNEQYF | TGTGCCATCAGTGGGGGCGGGATACTCTACAATGAGCAGTACTTC
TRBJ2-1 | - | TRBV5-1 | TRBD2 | CASSFDISGRPGNEQFF | TGCGCCAGCAGCTTTGATATTAGCGGGAGGCCGGGGAATGAGCAGTTCTTC
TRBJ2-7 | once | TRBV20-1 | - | CSARDAGVEQYF | TGCAGTGCTAGAGATGCCGGGGTCGAGCAGTACTTC
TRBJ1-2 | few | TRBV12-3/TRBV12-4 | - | CASWGGADGYTF | TGTGCCAGCTGGGGGGGAGCGGATGGCTACACCTTC
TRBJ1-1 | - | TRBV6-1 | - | CASSERGRTEAFF | TGTGCCAGCAGTGAACGGGGTCGCACTGAAGCTTTCTTT
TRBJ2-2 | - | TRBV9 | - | CASSSGHLNTGELFF | TGTGCCAGTAGTTCGGGACACTTGAACACCGGGGAGCTGTTTTTT
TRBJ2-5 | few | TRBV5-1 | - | CASSLARPPETQYF | TGCGCCAGCAGCTTGGCTAGACCCCCGGAGACCCAGTACTTC
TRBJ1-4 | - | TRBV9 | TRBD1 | CASGTGQETEKLFF | TGTGCCAGCGGGACGGGACAGGAAACTGAAAAACTGTTTTTT
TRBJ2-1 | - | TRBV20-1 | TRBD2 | CSVREGLAGAGEQFF | TGCAGTGTTAGAGAGGGGCTAGCGGGGGCAGGGGAGCAGTTCTTC
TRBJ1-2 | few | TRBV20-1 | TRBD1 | CSARDQGAGRGYTF | TGCAGTGCTAGAGATCAGGGGGCTGGTAGAGGCTACACCTTC
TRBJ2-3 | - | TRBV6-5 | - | CASSEGVGTDTQYF | TGTGCCAGCAGCGAGGGGGTTGGCACAGATACGCAGTATTTT
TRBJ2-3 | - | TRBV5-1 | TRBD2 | CASSQLAGEFTDTQYF | TGCGCCAGCAGCCAACTAGCGGGAGAATTCACAGATACGCAGTATTTT
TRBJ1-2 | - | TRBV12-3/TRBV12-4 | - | CASSFGEGADGYTF | TGTGCCAGCAGTTTCGGCGAAGGGGCGGATGGCTACACCTTC
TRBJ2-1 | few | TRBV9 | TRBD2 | CASSVLVGGNEQFF | TGTGCCAGCAGCGTACTAGTGGGAGGGAATGAGCAGTTCTTC
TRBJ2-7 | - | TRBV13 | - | CASSFRDGGGYEQYF | TGTGCCAGCAGCTTTAGGGATGGAGGAGGCTACGAGCAGTACTTC
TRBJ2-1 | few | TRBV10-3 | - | CAISADRVGNEQFF | TGTGCCATCAGTGCGGACCGGGTGGGGAATGAGCAGTTCTTC
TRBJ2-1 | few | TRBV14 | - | CASSRLGTYNEQFF | TGTGCCAGCAGCCGGCTGGGGACCTACAATGAGCAGTTCTTC
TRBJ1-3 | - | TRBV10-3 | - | CAISVATDANTIYF | TGTGCCATCAGTGTCGCGACGGACGCAAACACCATATATTTT
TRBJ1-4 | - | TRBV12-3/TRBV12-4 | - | CASTSGKRVWKLFF | TGTGCCAGCACCTCCGGGAAAAGGGTGTGGAAACTGTTTTTT